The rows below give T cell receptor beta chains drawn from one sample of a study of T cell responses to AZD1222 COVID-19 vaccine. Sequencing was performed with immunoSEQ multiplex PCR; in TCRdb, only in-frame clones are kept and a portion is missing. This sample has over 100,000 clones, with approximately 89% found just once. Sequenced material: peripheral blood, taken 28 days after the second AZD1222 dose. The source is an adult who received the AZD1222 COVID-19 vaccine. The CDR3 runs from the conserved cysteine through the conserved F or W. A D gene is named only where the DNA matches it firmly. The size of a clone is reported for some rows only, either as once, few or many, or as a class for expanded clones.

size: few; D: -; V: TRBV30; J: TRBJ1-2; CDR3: CAWRYQELGYTF; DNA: TGTGCCTGGAGGTACCAGGAACTCGGCTACACCTTC
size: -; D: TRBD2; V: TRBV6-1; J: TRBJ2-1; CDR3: CASSAQPGGLGNEQFF; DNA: TGTGCCAGCAGTGCGCAGCCGGGGGGGCTTGGTAATGAGCAGTTCTTC
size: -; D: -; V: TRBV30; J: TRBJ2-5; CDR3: CAWSGKQGWETQYF; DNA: TGTGCCTGGAGTGGGAAACAGGGATGGGAGACCCAGTACTTC
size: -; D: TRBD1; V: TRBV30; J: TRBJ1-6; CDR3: CAWRISGGALKNSPLHF; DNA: TGTGCCTGGAGAATATCAGGGGGCGCCTTGAAGAATTCACCCCTCCACTTT
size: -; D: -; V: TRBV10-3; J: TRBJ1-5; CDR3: CATTAMGSNQPQHF; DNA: TGTGCCACCACGGCGATGGGGAGCAATCAGCCCCAGCATTTT
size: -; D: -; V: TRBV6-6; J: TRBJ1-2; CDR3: CASSPLNNYGYTF; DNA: TGTGCCAGCAGCCCCTTAAATAACTATGGCTACACCTTC
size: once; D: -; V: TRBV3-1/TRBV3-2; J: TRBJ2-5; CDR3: CASSSSQGLQETQYF; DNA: TGTGCCAGCAGCTCAAGCCAGGGACTCCAAGAGACCCAGTACTTC
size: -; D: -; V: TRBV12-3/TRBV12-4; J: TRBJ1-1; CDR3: CATGLLNTEAFF; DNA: TGTGCCACTGGACTGCTTAACACTGAAGCTTTCTTT
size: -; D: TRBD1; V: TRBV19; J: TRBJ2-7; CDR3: CASSIKGAASEQYF; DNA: TGTGCCAGTAGTATCAAGGGGGCGGCAAGCGAGCAGTACTTC
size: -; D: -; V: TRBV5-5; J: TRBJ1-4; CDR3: CASSLALGTNEKLFF; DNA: TGTGCCAGCAGCTTGGCGCTCGGAACTAATGAAAAACTGTTTTTT
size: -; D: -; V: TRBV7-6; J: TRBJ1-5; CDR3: CASSSLRGNQPQHF; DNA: TGTGCCAGCAGCTCCCTCAGGGGCAATCAGCCCCAGCATTTT
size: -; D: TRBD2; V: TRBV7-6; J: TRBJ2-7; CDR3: CASSFLAGELIDEQYF; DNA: TGTGCCAGCAGCTTTTTGGCGGGAGAATTGATAGACGAGCAGTACTTC
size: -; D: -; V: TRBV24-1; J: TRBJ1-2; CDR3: CATSGARGDGYTF; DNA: TGTGCCACCAGTGGCGCCAGGGGTGATGGCTACACCTTC
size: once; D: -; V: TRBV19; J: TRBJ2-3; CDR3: CASRDYPTSTDTQYF; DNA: TGTGCCAGTAGGGACTACCCCACTAGCACAGATACGCAGTATTTT
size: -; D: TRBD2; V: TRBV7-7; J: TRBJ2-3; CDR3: CASSLTAGEDTQYF; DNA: TGTGCCAGCAGCTTAACAGCGGGGGAAGATACGCAGTATTTT
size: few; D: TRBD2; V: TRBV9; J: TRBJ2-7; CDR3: CASSPYQGLAGSGEQYF; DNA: TGTGCCAGCAGCCCCTACCAGGGACTAGCGGGATCAGGCGAGCAGTACTTC
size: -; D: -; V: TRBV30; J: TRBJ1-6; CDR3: CAWSSSGQNSPLHF; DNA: TGTGCCTGGAGTTCAAGTGGACAGAACTCACCCCTCCACTTT
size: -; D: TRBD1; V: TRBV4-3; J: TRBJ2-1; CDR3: CASSQDVQGAYNEQFF; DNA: TGCGCCAGCAGCCAAGATGTGCAGGGGGCCTACAATGAGCAGTTCTTC